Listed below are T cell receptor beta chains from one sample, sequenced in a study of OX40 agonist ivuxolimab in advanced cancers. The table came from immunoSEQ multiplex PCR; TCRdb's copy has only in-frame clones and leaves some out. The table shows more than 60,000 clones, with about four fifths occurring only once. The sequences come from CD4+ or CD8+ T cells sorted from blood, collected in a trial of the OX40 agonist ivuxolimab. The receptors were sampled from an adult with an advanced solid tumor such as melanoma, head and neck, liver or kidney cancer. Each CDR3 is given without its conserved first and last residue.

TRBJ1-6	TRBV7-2	ASSLDFRDNSPLH
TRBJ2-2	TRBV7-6	ASSYGPGELF
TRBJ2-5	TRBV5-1	ASSGGGAQETQY
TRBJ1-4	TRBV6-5	ASRLSQGAGEKLF
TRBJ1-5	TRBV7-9	ASSFSDRLNQPQH
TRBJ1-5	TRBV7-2	ASSRDRAVVGPQH
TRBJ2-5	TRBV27	ASGRQGARETQY
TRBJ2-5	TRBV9	ASGGHSLGETQY
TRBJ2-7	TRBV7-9	ASNVGGSYEQY
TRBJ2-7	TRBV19	ASSIPGQARGEQY
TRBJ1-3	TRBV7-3	ASSLQGVSGNTIY
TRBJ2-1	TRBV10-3	AVPGQGELESYNEQF
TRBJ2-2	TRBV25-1	ATWGNTGELF
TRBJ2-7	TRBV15	ATSRDRRTGYEQY
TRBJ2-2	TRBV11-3	ASSLLAGGSGELF
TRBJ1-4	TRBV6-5	ASSSRGLNEKLF
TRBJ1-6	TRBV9	ASTYQVENSPLH
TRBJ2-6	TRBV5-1	ASSFTASGHSGANVLT
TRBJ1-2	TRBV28	ASSSFRPPGTNYGYT
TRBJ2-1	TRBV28	ASSLFGGSYNEQF
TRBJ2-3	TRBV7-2	ASSGQPHQADTQY
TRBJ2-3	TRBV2	ASRRRDRWTDTQY
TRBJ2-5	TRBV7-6	AGQGGPSGSPETQY
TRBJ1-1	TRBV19	ASKGGTANTEAF
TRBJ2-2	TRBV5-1	ASSTNGGASGELF
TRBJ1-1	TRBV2	ASRRESGNTEAF
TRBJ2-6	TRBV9	ASKETGGYGANVLT
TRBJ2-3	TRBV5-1	ASSTYGSVEAQGPADTQY
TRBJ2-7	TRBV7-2	ASSLVAGTRDGEQY
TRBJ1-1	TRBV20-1	SATDNAEAF
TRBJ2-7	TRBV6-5	ASTRDRGFQYEQY
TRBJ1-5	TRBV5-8	ASSGGQHPSPQH
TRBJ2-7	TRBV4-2	ASSPRGQANRYEQY
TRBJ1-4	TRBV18	ASSPGQGAEKLF
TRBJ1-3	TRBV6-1	ASRSDGSGNTIY
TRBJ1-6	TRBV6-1	ASSAGQGAFGSPLH
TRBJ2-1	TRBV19	ASSMSRGGSYNEQF
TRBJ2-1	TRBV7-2	ASSLGGRGDEQF
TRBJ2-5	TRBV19	ASSLPGGATQY
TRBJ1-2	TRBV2	ASSLKTSYGYT
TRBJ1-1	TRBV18	ASSPVRGPSTEAF
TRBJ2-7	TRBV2	ASSESRVEQY
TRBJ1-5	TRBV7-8	ASSLGEQGAGQPQH
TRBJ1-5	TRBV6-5	ASSHDRGSQPQH
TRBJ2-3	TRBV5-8	ASTSVADTQY
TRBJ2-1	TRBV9	ASSVVAGGLHNEQF
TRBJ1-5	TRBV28	ASSLASSGGGNQPQH
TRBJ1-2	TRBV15	ATSSDRGNYGYT
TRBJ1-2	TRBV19	ASRTGTGTSSGYT
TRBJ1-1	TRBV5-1	ASSLVGVRVTEAF
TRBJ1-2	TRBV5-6	ASTPPGQGGGYT